The 31 T cell receptor beta chains in this list originate from one sample, sequenced in a study of shared clonotypes between healthy human individuals. Generated by immunoSEQ multiplex PCR, the TCRdb table keeps only in-frame clones and is missing some. Of about 2.3 million clones in the sample, about nine tenths were seen once. Sequences were obtained from naive CD4+ T cells from PBMCs. The subset: CD45RA+ positively selected. The receptors here all came from a man aged 18 to 29 in good health. Some clones in this sample may be carry-over from other donors' samples.

The chain links TRBV27 to TRBJ2-7; D uncertain. CDR1 and CDR2 from the germline V gene are MNHEY and SMNVEV (reference sequence). V was cut by 5 bases and J by 7 bases, with 18 bases left in between. The CDR3 sequence is 14 residues long. CDR3 sequence reads: CASSPGSAWWEQYF. The CDR3 DNA reads TGTGCCAGCAGTCCAGGATCAGCGTGGTGGGAGCAGTACTTC.

This sequence joins TRBV10-3 and TRBJ2-3; 14 nucleotides line up with TRBD2. The CDR3 covers 15 residues. The junction had 2 bases not matched to a gene; V was cut back by 6 bases and J by 3 bases. Germline CDR1 reads ENHRY; CDR2 reads SYGVKD. This CDR3 reads CAISWTSGRTDTQYF. CDR3 sequence (DNA): TGTGCCATCAGCTGGACTAGCGGGAGGACAGATACGCAGTATTTT.

Only one count was recorded for this clone. V and J are TRBV28 and TRBJ2-5, with 7 bases lining up with TRBD1. CDR3 size: 15 residues. Looked up from germline, CDR1 is MDHEN and CDR2 is SYDVKM. J was trimmed by 4 bases and V by 5 bases; bases with no gene match: 10. The CDR3 bases are TGTGCCAGCAGTACATTAACAGGGGCAGTAGAGACCCAGTACTTC. Its protein product is CASSTLTGAVETQYF. Complete variable domain (other parts from reference TRBV28 and TRBJ2-5): DVKVTQSSRYLVKRTGEKVFLECVQDMDHENMFWYRQDPGLGLRLIYFSYDVKMKEKGDIPEGYSVSREKKERFSLILESASTNQTSMYLCASSTLTGAVETQYFGPGTRLLVL.

The chain combines TRBV28 with TRBJ1-5, with TRBD1 matching 9 bases. V gave up 6 bases and J gave up 9 bases; unmatched junction bases: 15. Germline lookup yields CDR1 MDHEN and CDR2 SYDVKM. CDR3 length equals 16 residues. In DNA, the CDR3 is TGTGCCAGCAGGGGTGCCCGGGACAGGGATTTCGCGCCCCAGCATTTT. Its protein product is CASRGARDRDFAPQHF.

The rearrangement links TRBV7-9 to TRBJ2-3, with 10 positions matching TRBD1. Germline-derived CDR1 and CDR2 are SEHNR and FQNEAQ (reference sequence). Trimming removed 5 bases from V and 4 bases from J; junction bases left unmatched: 6. CDR3 length: 15 residues. DNA of the CDR3: TGTGCCAGCAGCCTCGGGACAGGGGTGGCAGATACGCAGTATTTT. It yields the protein CASSLGTGVADTQYF.

The V call is TRBV20-1, the J call TRBJ2-7, with D maybe TRBD1 (5 bases). Trimming shortened V by 3 bases and J by 5 bases, and 8 bases separated the two germline ends. CDR3 length equals 11 residues. Germline V gives CDR1 DFQATT, CDR2 SNEGSKA (reference sequence). This CDR3 reads CSASGADEQYF. CDR3 bases: TGCAGTGCTAGTGGGGCAGACGAGCAGTACTTC.

The chain employs TRBV5-4 and TRBJ2-5, with TRBD2 matching 12 bases. CDR3 length equals 19 residues. The V gene's germline CDR1 is SGHNT and CDR2 YYREEE (reference sequence). The trim removed 0 bases at V and 4 bases at J, leaving 13 bases unmatched. The CDR3 reads CASSLAPTSGGGARETQYF. The CDR3 DNA reads as TGTGCCAGCAGCTTGGCTCCGACTAGCGGGGGAGGGGCTAGAGAGACCCAGTACTTC.

The rearrangement joins TRBV12-5 to TRBJ1-5, with D unclear. Germline CDR1 and CDR2: LGHNT and FRNRAP. Trimming removed 7 bases at V and 5 bases at J, with 6 bases between. The CDR3 has 11 amino acids. Here the CDR3 DNA reads TGTGCTAGTGAATTGGATCAGCCCCAGCATTTT. Protein: CASELDQPQHF.

The gene calls are TRBV9 and TRBJ2-5; tentatively, D is TRBD1 or TRBD2 (5 bases each). Trimming removed 3 bases at V and 5 bases at J, with 23 bases between. Per the germline V gene, CDR1 is SGDLS and CDR2 is YYNGEE. The CDR3 is 17 residues long. In DNA form, the CDR3 reads TGTGCCAGCAGCGCGGATCTGGCGACAGTTGGGGAGGAGACCCAGTACTTC. Translation: CASSADLATVGEETQYF. Full variable domain (rest looked up from reference TRBV9 and TRBJ2-5): DSGVTQTPKHLITATGQRVTLRCSPRSGDLSVYWYQQSLDQGLQFLIQYYNGEERAKGNILERFSAQQFPDLHSELNLSSLELGDSALYFCASSADLATVGEETQYFGPGTRLLVL.

The rearrangement links TRBV4-1 to TRBJ2-7, with 7 bases identical to TRBD1. Trimming cost V 2 bases and J 2 bases; bases outside gene matches: 3. Germline values: CDR1 MGHRA, CDR2 YSYEKL. The CDR3 has 14 amino acids. The CDR3 DNA follows: TGCGCCAGCAGCCAACCGGGACAGCCCTACGAGCAGTACTTC. This sequence encodes CASSQPGQPYEQYF.

This chain uses TRBV28 with TRBJ2-7; 10 nucleotides agree with TRBD2. Germline CDR1 reads MDHEN; CDR2 reads SYDVKM. V lost 10 bases and J lost 2; bases outside the gene matches: 5. The CDR3 spans 13 residues. Here the CDR3 DNA reads TGTGCCATGAATAGCGGGGGGACCTACGAGCAGTACTTC. Its translation: CAMNSGGTYEQYF.

The chain uses TRBV6-6 and TRBJ1-2; no reliable D call. CDR3 length: 14 residues. In germline, CDR1 is MNHNY, CDR2 SVGAGI (reference sequence). Trimming removed 2 bases from V and 2 bases from J, with 9 bases in between. The CDR3 sequence: CASSYLDGNYGYTF. The DNA of the CDR3 is TGTGCCAGCAGTTACCTCGACGGGAACTATGGCTACACCTTC.

CDR3 amino acids: CASSLAAIRNGYTF. The CDR3 DNA reads as TGTGCCAGCAGCCTCGCCGCCATAAGGAATGGCTACACCTTC. The J gene is TRBJ1-2, the V gene TRBV7-2; D is unclear. Germline-derived CDR1 and CDR2 are SGHTA and FQGNSA. CDR3 length: 14 amino acids. Trimming cost V 5 bases and J 6 bases, with 16 bases left between them. Full variable domain (outside the CDR3, taken from reference TRBV7-2 and TRBJ1-2): GAGVSQSPSNKVTEKGKDVELRCDPISGHTALYWYRQSLGQGLEFLIYFQGNSAPDKSGLPSDRFSAERTGGSVSTLTIQRTQQEDSAVYLCASSLAAIRNGYTFGSGTRLTVV.

The chain carries TRBV18 and TRBJ2-3; TRBD2 matches 8 bases. J gave up 6 bases and V 3 bases, and 5 bases lay outside the gene matches. This CDR3 has 14 amino acids. The germline V gene has CDR1 KGHSH and CDR2 LQKENI. The CDR3 reads CASSPLRGGDTQYF. Here the CDR3 DNA reads TGTGCCAGCTCACCCCTTCGGGGGGGGGATACGCAGTATTTT. The whole variable domain, filled in from reference TRBV18 and TRBJ2-3, reads NAGVMQNPRHLVRRRGQEARLRCSPMKGHSHVYWYRQLPEEGLKFMVYLQKENIIDESGMPKERFSAEFPKEGPSILRIQQVVRGDSAAYFCASSPLRGGDTQYFGPGTRLTVL.

As regards this clone: This sample also contains other DNA sequences that code for the same CDR3. The chain uses TRBV5-1 and TRBJ2-3; unclear D gene. V lost 4 bases, J lost 3 bases, and 9 bases lay in between. The CDR3 has 13 amino acids. The germline gives CDR1 SGHRS, CDR2 YFSETQ. The CDR3 nucleotides are TGCGCCAGCAGCATGGAAGGGACAGATACGCAGTATTTT. Encoded protein: CASSMEGTDTQYF. The full variable domain, completed using reference TRBV5-1 and TRBJ2-3, is KAGVTQTPRYLIKTRGQQVTLSCSPISGHRSVSWYQQTPGQGLQFLFEYFSETQRNKGNFPGRFSGRQFSNSRSEMNVSTLELGDSALYLCASSMEGTDTQYFGPGTRLTVL.

This clone was seen a few times. This chain links TRBV7-6 with TRBJ1-5; TRBD1 aligns across 10 bases. Trimming cost V 3 bases and J 1 base; bases outside gene matches: 3. From germline, CDR1 is SGHVS and CDR2 FNYEAQ. The CDR3 spans 16 residues. The CDR3 is CASSLGTGASNQPQHF. The CDR3 DNA follows: TGTGCCAGCAGCTTGGGGACAGGGGCCAGCAATCAGCCCCAGCATTTT.

This clone was detected only once. V is TRBV6-1 and J is TRBJ2-7, with 9 bases that match TRBD1. The CDR3 sequence is 14 residues long. Germline assignment: CDR1 MNHNS and CDR2 SASEGT. With 4 bases clipped from V and 4 bases from J, the junction kept 5 bases outside the gene matches. This chain's CDR3 is CASSVTTGGYEQYF. The CDR3 DNA reads as TGTGCCAGCAGTGTAACGACAGGGGGTTACGAGCAGTACTTC.

The V and J genes are TRBV11-3 and TRBJ2-1; D not resolved. CDR3 length: 12 amino acids. Germline assignment: CDR1 SGHNT and CDR2 YENEEA. V was pared by 5 bases and J by 6 bases, with 8 bases between. CDR3 sequence: CASSQTVNEQFF. Here the CDR3 DNA reads TGTGCCAGCAGCCAGACGGTCAATGAGCAGTTCTTC.

The CDR3, as DNA: TGTGCCAGCAGTACCCATACAGGGAACAATGAGCAGTTCTTC. Translating gives CASSTHTGNNEQFF. The rearrangement links TRBV27 to TRBJ2-1, with D tentatively TRBD1 (6 bases). In germline, CDR1 is MNHEY, CDR2 SMNVEV (reference sequence). The V and J ends lost 5 bases and 5 bases respectively, with 13 bases between them. The CDR3 length is 14 residues.

The chain links TRBV11-2 to TRBJ2-5, with D possibly TRBD2 on 5 matching bases. Trimming pared 1 base from V and 1 base from J, leaving 13 bases between. Germline V gene data show CDR1 as SGHAT and CDR2 as FQNNGV. The CDR3 is made up of 16 amino acids. DNA for the CDR3: TGTGCCAGCAGCTTAGGGTCGCGGGCCCTCCAAGAGACCCAGTACTTC. Its protein is CASSLGSRALQETQYF.

Concerning this clone: At the DNA level, this CDR3 is encoded by other sequences in the same sample as well. The genes are TRBV19 and TRBJ2-5; 8 positions match TRBD2. V lost 0 bases and J lost 5; bases outside the gene matches: 2. CDR1 and CDR2 (germline): LNHDA, SQIVND (reference sequence). This CDR3 contains 14 residues. This CDR3 is CASSIDTGGETQYF. The CDR3 region has the DNA TGTGCCAGTAGTATAGATACGGGGGGGGAGACCCAGTACTTC.

This chain connects TRBV28 to TRBJ2-3, with TRBD1 as a possible D gene (6 bases). This CDR3 is built from 14 residues. V shed 8 bases and J shed 2 bases, with 14 bases lying between them. Germline loops: CDR1 MDHEN, CDR2 SYDVKM. The CDR3: CASCGTQFTDTQYF. CDR3 DNA: TGTGCCAGCTGTGGGACACAGTTCACAGATACGCAGTATTTT. The variable domain in full, completed from reference TRBV28 and TRBJ2-3, reads DVKVTQSSRYLVKRTGEKVFLECVQDMDHENMFWYRQDPGLGLRLIYFSYDVKMKEKGDIPEGYSVSREKKERFSLILESASTNQTSMYLCASCGTQFTDTQYFGPGTRLTVL.

The genes are TRBV28 and TRBJ1-3; no firm D call. Germline CDR1 and CDR2: MDHEN and SYDVKM. The CDR3 loop spans 15 amino acids. V lost 5 bases and J lost 2, with 13 bases in between. The CDR3 DNA reads TGTGCCAGCAGTCCCCCCGGAACCGCTGGAAACACCATATATTTT. Translation gives CASSPPGTAGNTIYF.

CDR3 protein: CASSRRTSGSEDEQFF. As DNA, the CDR3 is TGTGCCAGCAGCCGAAGGACTAGCGGGAGTGAGGATGAGCAGTTCTTC. V usage is TRBV4-2 and J usage is TRBJ2-1, with 13 positions matching TRBD2. Germline V lookup: CDR1 LGHNA, CDR2 YNFKEQ. The junction had 8 bases not matched to a gene; V was cut back by 4 bases and J by 8 bases. There are 16 residues in the CDR3.

The chain couples TRBV6-1 to TRBJ1-4, with D maybe TRBD1 (6 bases). The CDR3 sequence is 16 residues long. Germline assignment: CDR1 MNHNS and CDR2 SASEGT. Trimming stripped 3 bases from V and 8 bases from J, with 19 bases between. CDR3 region: CASSDEQGSLGEKLFF. CDR3 bases: TGTGCCAGCAGTGATGAACAGGGTTCTTTGGGAGAAAAACTGTTTTTT.

V usage is TRBV6-1 and J usage is TRBJ1-5; weak D call: TRBD1 (6 bases). Germline CDR1 reads MNHNS; CDR2 reads SASEGT. The CDR3 loop spans 16 amino acids. V was shortened by 2 bases and J by 0 bases, with 11 bases between the two germline ends. The CDR3 protein is CASSEIRGYSNQPQHF. The DNA of the CDR3 is TGTGCCAGCAGTGAAATCAGGGGCTATAGCAATCAGCCCCAGCATTTT.

This clone has a single count. V is TRBV5-1 and J is TRBJ2-7; TRBD2 matches at 13 bases. V shed 4 bases and J 3 bases; nucleotides not matched to a gene: 4. The germline V gene encodes CDR1 SGHRS and CDR2 YFSETQ. This CDR3 is 15 amino acids long. CDR3 protein: CASSRGLAGLYEQYF. The CDR3 bases are TGCGCCAGCAGCAGGGGACTAGCGGGACTCTACGAGCAGTACTTC.

In the case of this clone: Other DNA sequences in this specimen translate into the identical CDR3. This chain connects TRBV28 to TRBJ1-5; D perhaps matches TRBD1 (5 bases). The CDR3 covers 15 residues. V was trimmed by 2 bases and J by 3 bases, leaving 11 bases between them. From germline, CDR1 is MDHEN and CDR2 SYDVKM. CDR3 protein: CASSLGTGNNQPQHF. In DNA, the CDR3 is TGTGCCAGCAGTTTAGGGACGGGTAACAATCAGCCCCAGCATTTT.

The V and J genes are TRBV20-1 and TRBJ2-1; 8 bases are shared with TRBD2. The CDR3 spans 11 residues. V lost 4 bases to trimming and J lost 13 bases; unmatched junction nucleotides: 6. Germline values: CDR1 DFQATT, CDR2 SNEGSKA (reference sequence). The CDR3 nucleotides are TGCAGTGCTAAAAGCGGGAGTTCACAGTTCTTC. This translates into CSAKSGSSQFF.

The chain employs TRBV18 and TRBJ1-2; D is unclear. The germline V gene has CDR1 KGHSH and CDR2 LQKENI. This CDR3 has 13 residues. Trimming took 1 base from V and 7 from J, leaving 10 bases between them. CDR3 protein: CASSPQYGGGYTF. The CDR3 DNA is TGTGCCAGCTCACCACAGTATGGCGGTGGCTACACCTTC.

V gene TRBV11-3 combines with J gene TRBJ1-5, with 10 bases lining up with TRBD1. Germline V gene sequence: CDR1 SGHNT, CDR2 YENEEA. V was pared by 6 bases and J by 4 bases, with 9 bases of the junction left unmatched. The CDR3 runs 16 residues. Here the CDR3 reads CASSLIRDRGNQPQHF. CDR3 DNA: TGTGCCAGCAGTTTAATCCGGGACAGGGGTAATCAGCCCCAGCATTTT.